This T cell receptor (beta chain) was recovered during a study of T cell changes during pregnancy in multiple sclerosis. The CDR3 runs to 15 residues. Germline CDR1 and CDR2: SGHTA and FQGNSA. V gave up 0 bases and J gave up 2 bases; unmatched junction bases: 1. Clones were read by immunoSEQ multiplex PCR, and TCRdb kept only the in-frame ones, dropping some. The sample has about 56,000 clones; approximately 87% are singletons. The chain joins TRBV7-2 to TRBJ1-3, with 7 bases aligning to TRBD1. This clonotype was obtained from a human donor whose cells served as feeder cells for cultures in a pregnancy study. Sequences were obtained from peripheral blood from another person, used as feeder cells. CDR3 bases: TGTGCCAGCAGCTTAGCCAGGGGGGCTGGAAACACCATATATTTT. Translation: CASSLARGAGNTIYF.